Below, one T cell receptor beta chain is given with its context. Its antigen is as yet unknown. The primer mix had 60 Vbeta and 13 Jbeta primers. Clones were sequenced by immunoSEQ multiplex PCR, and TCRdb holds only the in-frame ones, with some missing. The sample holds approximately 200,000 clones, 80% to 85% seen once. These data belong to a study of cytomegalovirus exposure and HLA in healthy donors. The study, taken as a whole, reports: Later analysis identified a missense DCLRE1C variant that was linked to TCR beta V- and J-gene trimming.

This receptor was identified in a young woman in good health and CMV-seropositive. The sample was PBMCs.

CDR3 in amino acids: CASSSGNEQYF. In DNA form, the CDR3 reads TGTGCCAGCAGTTCGGGTAACGAGCAGTACTTC. V and J are TRBV6-5 and TRBJ2-7; D not certain. Deletions cut 4 bases from V and 5 bases from J, with 6 bases between. This CDR3 has 11 residues. The germline V gene encodes CDR1 MNHEY and CDR2 SVGAGI.